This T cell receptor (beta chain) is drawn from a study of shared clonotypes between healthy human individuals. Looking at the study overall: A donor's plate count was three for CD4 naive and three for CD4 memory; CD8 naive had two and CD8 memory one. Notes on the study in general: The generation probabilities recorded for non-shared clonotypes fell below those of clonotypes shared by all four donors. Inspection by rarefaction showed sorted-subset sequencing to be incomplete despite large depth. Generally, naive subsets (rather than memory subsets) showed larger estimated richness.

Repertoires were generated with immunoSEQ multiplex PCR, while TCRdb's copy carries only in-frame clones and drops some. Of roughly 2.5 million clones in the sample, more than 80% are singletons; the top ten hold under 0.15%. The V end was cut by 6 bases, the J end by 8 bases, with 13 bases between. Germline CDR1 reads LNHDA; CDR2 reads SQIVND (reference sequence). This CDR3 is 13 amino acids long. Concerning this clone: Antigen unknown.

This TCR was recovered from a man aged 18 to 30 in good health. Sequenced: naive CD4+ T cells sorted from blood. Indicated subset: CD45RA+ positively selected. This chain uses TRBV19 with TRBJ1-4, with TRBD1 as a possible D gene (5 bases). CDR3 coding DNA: TGTGCCAGTAGAGACAGCCCCCACGAAAAACTGTTTTTT. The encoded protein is CASRDSPHEKLFF.